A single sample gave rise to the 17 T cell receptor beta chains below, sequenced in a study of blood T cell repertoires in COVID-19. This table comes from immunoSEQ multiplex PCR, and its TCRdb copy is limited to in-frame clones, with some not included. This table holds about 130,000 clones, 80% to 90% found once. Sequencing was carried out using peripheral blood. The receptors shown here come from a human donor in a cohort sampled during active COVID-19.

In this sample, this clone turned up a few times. The CDR3 region has the DNA TGTGCCAGCGGCGCGGGACCCGCTGAGGGGGGGTACGAGCAGTACTTC. Protein: CASGAGPAEGGYEQYF. The chain is built from TRBV7-3 and TRBJ2-7; the D gene is possibly TRBD2 (7 bases). CDR1 is SGHTA, CDR2 FQGTGA, per germline. The germline V and J ends were trimmed by 8 bases and 4 bases, with 24 bases remaining between them. This CDR3 is 16 amino acids long.

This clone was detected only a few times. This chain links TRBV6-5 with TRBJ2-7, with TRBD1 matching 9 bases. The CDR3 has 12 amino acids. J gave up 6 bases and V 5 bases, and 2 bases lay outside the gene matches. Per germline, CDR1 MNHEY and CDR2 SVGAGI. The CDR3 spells CASSRDRAEQYF. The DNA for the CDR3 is TGTGCCAGCAGTCGGGACAGGGCCGAGCAGTACTTC.

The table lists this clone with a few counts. The CDR3 DNA sequence: TGTGCCAGTAGTATGCGCCAGGGTTTTGCGAACACCGGGGAGCTGTTTTTT. This codes for CASSMRQGFANTGELFF. The chain has TRBV19 and TRBJ2-2; the D gene is possibly TRBD1 (5 bases). Trimming left V 3 bases short and J 0 bases short, with 14 bases between. The V gene's germline CDR1 is LNHDA and CDR2 SQIVND (reference sequence). This CDR3 is 17 amino acids long.

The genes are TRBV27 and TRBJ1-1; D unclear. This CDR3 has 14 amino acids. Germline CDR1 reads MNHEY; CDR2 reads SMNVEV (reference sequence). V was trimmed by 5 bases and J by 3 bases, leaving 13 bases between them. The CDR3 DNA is TGTGCCAGCAGTCTTCGCGGAGGGTACACTGAAGCTTTCTTT. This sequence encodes CASSLRGGYTEAFF.

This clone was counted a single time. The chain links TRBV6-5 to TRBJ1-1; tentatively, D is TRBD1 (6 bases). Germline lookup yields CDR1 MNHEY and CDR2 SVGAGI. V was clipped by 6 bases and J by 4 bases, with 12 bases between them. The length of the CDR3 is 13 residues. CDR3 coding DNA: TGTGCCAGCAGGGGCGCCAGGGGCACTGAAGCTTTCTTT. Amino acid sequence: CASRGARGTEAFF.

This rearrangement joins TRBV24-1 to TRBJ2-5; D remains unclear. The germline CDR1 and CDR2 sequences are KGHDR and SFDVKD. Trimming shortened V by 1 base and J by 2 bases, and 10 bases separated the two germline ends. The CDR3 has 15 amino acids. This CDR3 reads CATSDLRREQETQYF. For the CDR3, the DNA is TGTGCCACCAGTGATTTACGGAGAGAGCAAGAGACCCAGTACTTC.

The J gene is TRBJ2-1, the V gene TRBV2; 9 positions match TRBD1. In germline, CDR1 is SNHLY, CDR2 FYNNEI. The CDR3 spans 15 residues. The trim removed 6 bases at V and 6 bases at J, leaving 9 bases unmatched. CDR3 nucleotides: TGTGCCAGCAGCCACCCGGGACAGGGCGTCAATGAGCAGTTCTTC. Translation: CASSHPGQGVNEQFF.

The CDR3 loop reads CASSGQGGNSPLHF. CDR3 nucleotides: TGTGCCAGTAGTGGACAGGGTGGGAATTCACCCCTCCACTTT. The chain links TRBV19 to TRBJ1-6; the match to TRBD1 covers 8 bases. This CDR3 is built from 14 residues. J was trimmed by 7 bases and V by 5 bases; bases with no gene match: 4. Germline CDR1 reads LNHDA; CDR2 reads SQIVND (reference sequence).

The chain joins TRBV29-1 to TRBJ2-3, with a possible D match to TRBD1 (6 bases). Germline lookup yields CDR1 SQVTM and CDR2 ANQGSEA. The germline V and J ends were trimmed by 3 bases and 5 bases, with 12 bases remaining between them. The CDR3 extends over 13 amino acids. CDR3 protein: CSVDKSGVDTQYF. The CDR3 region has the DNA TGCAGCGTTGATAAGTCAGGGGTAGATACGCAGTATTTT.

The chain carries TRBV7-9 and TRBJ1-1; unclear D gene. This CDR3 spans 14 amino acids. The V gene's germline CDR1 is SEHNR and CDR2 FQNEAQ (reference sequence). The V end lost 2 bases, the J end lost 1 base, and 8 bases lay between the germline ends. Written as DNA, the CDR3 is TGTGCCAGCAGCTTAAGCAGGTGGAACACTGAAGCTTTCTTT. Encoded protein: CASSLSRWNTEAFF. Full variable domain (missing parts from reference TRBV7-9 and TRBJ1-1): DTGVSQNPRHKITKRGQNVTFRCDPISEHNRLYWYRQTLGQGPEFLTYFQNEAQLEKSRLLSDRFSAERPKGSFSTLEIQRTEQGDSAMYLCASSLSRWNTEAFFGQGTRLTVV.

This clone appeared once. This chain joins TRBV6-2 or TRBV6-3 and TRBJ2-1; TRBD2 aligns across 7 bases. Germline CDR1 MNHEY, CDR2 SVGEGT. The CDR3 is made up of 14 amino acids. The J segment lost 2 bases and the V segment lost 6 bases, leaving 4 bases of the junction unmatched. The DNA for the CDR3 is TGTGCCAGCAGCATAGCGGGTCCCTACAATGAGCAGTTCTTC. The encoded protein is CASSIAGPYNEQFF.

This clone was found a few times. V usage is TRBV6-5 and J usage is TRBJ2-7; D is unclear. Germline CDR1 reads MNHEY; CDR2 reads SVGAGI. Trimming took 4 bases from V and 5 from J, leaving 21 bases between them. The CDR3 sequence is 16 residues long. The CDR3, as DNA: TGTGCCAGCAGTTCGTTGCTGATTACCAGGTTAGACGAGCAGTACTTC. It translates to CASSSLLITRLDEQYF.

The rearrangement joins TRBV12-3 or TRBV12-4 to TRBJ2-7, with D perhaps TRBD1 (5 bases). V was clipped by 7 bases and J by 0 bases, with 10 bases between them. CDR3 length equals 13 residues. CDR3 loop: CASNLQGSYEQYF. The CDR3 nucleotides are TGTGCCAGCAACCTTCAGGGCTCCTACGAGCAGTACTTC.

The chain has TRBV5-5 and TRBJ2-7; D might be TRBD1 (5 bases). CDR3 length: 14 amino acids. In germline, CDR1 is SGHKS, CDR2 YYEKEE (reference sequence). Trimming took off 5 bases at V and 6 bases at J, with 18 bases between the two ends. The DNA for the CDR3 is TGTGCCAGCAGATTTAAGGGCAGGGAAACCGAGCAGTACTTC. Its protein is CASRFKGRETEQYF. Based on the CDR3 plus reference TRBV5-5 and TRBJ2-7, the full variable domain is DAGVTQSPTHLIKTRGQQVTLRCSPISGHKSVSWYQQVLGQGPQFIFQYYEKEERGRGNFPDRFSARQFPNYSSELNVNALLLGDSALYLCASRFKGRETEQYFGPGTRLTVT.

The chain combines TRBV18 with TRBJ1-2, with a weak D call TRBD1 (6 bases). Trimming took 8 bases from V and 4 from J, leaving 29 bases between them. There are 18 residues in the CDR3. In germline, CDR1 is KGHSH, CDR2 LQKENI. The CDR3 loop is CASPPPPRGPAATYGYTF. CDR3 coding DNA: TGTGCCAGCCCGCCCCCCCCCAGGGGTCCGGCAGCAACCTATGGCTACACCTTC.

The CDR3, as DNA: TGTGCCAGCAGCTTAGCAGGAGGTGTAGGGCCGGTCTATGGCTACACCTTC. Its translation: CASSLAGGVGPVYGYTF. V is TRBV7-9 and J is TRBJ1-2; D gene uncertain. Germline CDR1 reads SEHNR; CDR2 reads FQNEAQ (reference sequence). The ends were cut back, 0 bases at V and 4 bases at J, with 18 bases in the middle. The CDR3 runs to 17 residues.

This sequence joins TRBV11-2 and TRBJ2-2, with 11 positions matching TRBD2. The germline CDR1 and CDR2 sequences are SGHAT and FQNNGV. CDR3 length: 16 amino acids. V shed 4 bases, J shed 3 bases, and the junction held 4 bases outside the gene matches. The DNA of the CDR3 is TGTGCCAGCAGCTCTGGGACTAGCGGACACACCGGGGAGCTGTTTTTT. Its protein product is CASSSGTSGHTGELFF.